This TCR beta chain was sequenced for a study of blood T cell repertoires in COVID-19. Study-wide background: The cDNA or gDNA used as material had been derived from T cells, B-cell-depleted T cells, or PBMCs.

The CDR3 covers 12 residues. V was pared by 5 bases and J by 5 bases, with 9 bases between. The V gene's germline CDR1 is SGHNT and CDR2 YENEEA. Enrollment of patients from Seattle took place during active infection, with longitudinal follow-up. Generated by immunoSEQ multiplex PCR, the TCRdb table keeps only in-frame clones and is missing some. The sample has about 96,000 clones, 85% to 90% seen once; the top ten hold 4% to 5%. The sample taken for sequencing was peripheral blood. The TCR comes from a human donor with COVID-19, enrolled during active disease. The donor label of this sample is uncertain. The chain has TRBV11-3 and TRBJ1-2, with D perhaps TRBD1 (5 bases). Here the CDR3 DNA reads TGTGCCAGCAGCACGCAGGGTTATGGCTACACCTTC. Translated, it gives CASSTQGYGYTF.